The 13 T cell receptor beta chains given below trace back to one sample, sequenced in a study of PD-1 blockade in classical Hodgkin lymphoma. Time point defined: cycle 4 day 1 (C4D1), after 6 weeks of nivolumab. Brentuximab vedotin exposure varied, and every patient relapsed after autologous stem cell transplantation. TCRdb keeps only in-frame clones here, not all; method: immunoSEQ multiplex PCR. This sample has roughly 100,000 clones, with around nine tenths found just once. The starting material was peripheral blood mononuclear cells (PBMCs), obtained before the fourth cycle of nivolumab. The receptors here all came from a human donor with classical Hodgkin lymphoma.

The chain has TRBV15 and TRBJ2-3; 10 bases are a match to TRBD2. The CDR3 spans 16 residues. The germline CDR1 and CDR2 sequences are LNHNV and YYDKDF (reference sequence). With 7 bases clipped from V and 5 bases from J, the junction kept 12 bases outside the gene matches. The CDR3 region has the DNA TGTGCCACCACTGACCTGAGTCTAGCGGGAGAAGATACGCAGTATTTT. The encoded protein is CATTDLSLAGEDTQYF.

This CDR3 reads CASSTFYSNQPQHF. The DNA of the CDR3 is TGTGCCAGTAGTACCTTTTATAGCAATCAGCCCCAGCATTTT. The genes are TRBV19 and TRBJ1-5; no firm D call. The CDR3 spans 14 residues. Trimming shortened V by 4 bases and J by 0 bases, and 7 bases separated the two germline ends. The V gene's germline CDR1 is LNHDA and CDR2 SQIVND (reference sequence). Looking up the rest from reference TRBV19 and TRBJ1-5 gives the full variable domain: DGGITQSPKYLFRKEGQNVTLSCEQNLNHDAMYWYRQDPGQGLRLIYYSQIVNDFQKGDIAEGYSVSREKKESFPLTVTSAQKNPTAFYLCASSTFYSNQPQHFGDGTRLSIL.

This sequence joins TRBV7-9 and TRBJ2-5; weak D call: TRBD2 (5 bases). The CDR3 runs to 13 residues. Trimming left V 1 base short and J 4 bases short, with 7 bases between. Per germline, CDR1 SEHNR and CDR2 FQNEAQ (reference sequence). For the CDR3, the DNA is TGTGCCAGCAGCTTAGTAGGAGGAGAGACCCAGTACTTC. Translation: CASSLVGGETQYF. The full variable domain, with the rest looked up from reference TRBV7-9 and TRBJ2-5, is DTGVSQNPRHKITKRGQNVTFRCDPISEHNRLYWYRQTLGQGPEFLTYFQNEAQLEKSRLLSDRFSAERPKGSFSTLEIQRTEQGDSAMYLCASSLVGGETQYFGPGTRLLVL.

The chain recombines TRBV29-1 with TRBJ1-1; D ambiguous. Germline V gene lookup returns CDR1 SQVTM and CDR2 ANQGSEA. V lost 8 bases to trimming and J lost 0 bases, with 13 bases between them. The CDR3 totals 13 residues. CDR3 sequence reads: CSSDEAMNTEAFF. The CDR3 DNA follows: TGCAGCTCCGACGAGGCCATGAACACTGAAGCTTTCTTT.

The CDR3 DNA reads as TGTGCCAGCAGCTTAGCCCTGACAGGGGCCCCAGATACGCAGTATTTT. This codes for CASSLALTGAPDTQYF. The rearrangement joins TRBV7-9 to TRBJ2-3, with TRBD1 identical over 8 bases. V trimming: 0 bases; J trimming: 4 bases; junction bases outside the gene matches: 6. Germline V gene sequence: CDR1 SEHNR, CDR2 FQNEAQ (reference sequence). The CDR3 is 16 amino acids.

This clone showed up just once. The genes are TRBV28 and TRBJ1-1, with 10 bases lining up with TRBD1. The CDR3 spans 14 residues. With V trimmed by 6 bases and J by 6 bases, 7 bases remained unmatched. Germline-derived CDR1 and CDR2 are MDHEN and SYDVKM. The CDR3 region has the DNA TGTGCCAGCAGATCCAGTGGACAGGGGGCTGAAGCTTTCTTT. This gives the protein CASRSSGQGAEAFF.

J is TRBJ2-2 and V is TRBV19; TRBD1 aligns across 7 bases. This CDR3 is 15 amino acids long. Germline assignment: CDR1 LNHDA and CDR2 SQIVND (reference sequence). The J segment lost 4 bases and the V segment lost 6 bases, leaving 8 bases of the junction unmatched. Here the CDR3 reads CASSRTGGTTGELFF. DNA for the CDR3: TGTGCCAGTAGCCGGACAGGCGGCACCACCGGGGAGCTGTTTTTT.

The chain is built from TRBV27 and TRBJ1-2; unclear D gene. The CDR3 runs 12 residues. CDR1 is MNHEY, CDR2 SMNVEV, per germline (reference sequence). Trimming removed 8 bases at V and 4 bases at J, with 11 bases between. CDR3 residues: CASAPLGYGYTF. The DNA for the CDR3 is TGTGCCAGCGCCCCGCTTGGCTATGGCTACACCTTC.

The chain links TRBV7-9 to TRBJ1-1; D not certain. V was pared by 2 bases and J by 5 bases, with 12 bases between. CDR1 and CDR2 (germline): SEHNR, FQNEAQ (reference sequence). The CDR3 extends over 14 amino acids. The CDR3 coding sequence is TGTGCCAGCAGCTTAAAGATGGTGGGGACTGAAGCTTTCTTT. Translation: CASSLKMVGTEAFF. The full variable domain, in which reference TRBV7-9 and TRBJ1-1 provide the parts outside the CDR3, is DTGVSQNPRHKITKRGQNVTFRCDPISEHNRLYWYRQTLGQGPEFLTYFQNEAQLEKSRLLSDRFSAERPKGSFSTLEIQRTEQGDSAMYLCASSLKMVGTEAFFGQGTRLTVV.

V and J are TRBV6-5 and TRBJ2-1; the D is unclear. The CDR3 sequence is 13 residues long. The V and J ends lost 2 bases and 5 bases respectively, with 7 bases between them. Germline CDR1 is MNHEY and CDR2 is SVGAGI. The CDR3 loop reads CASSYLGNNEQFF. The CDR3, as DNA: TGTGCCAGCAGTTACCTGGGCAACAATGAGCAGTTCTTC.

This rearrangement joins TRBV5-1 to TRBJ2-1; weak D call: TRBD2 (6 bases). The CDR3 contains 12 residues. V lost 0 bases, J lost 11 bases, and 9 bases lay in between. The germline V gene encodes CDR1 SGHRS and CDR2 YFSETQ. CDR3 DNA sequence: TGCGCCAGCAGCTTGGTGGGGGGACAGCAGTTCTTC. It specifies CASSLVGGQQFF. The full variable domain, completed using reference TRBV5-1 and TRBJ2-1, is KAGVTQTPRYLIKTRGQQVTLSCSPISGHRSVSWYQQTPGQGLQFLFEYFSETQRNKGNFPGRFSGRQFSNSRSEMNVSTLELGDSALYLCASSLVGGQQFFGPGTRLTVL.

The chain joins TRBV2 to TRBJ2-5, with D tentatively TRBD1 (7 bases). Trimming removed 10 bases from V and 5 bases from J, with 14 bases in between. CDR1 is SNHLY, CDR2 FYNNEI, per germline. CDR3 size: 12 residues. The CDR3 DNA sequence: TGTGCCACTACAGGGGCGGGGGAGACCCAGTACTTC. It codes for CATTGAGETQYF.

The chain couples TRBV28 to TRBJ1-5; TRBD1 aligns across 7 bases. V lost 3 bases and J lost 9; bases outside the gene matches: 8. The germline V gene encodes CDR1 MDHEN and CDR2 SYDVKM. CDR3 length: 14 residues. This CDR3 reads CASSFQGEEVPQHF. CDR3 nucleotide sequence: TGTGCCAGCAGTTTTCAGGGGGAAGAGGTGCCCCAGCATTTT. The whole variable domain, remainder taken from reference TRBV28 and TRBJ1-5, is DVKVTQSSRYLVKRTGEKVFLECVQDMDHENMFWYRQDPGLGLRLIYFSYDVKMKEKGDIPEGYSVSREKKERFSLILESASTNQTSMYLCASSFQGEEVPQHFGDGTRLSIL.